This T cell receptor (beta chain) was identified in a study of OX40 agonist ivuxolimab in advanced cancers. The study, taken as a whole, reports: Partial responders at 0.1-3.0 mg/kg showed near-lowest clonal expansion.

Assay used: immunoSEQ multiplex PCR; TCRdb lists only in-frame clones, some missing. The sample gives some 100,000 clones, 86% of which show up once; approximately 2% is in the top ten. Turning to this clone: Its antigen remains unidentified.

The germline V gene encodes CDR1 MRHNA and CDR2 SNTAGT. The ends lost 4 bases at V and 1 base at J; junction bases unmatched: 4. The CDR3 spans 15 residues. This sequence joins TRBV6-4 and TRBJ2-3, with 8 bases lining up with TRBD2. Sequencing used CD4+ or CD8+ T cells sorted from blood, obtained in a trial of the OX40 agonist ivuxolimab. This sequence originates from an adult with an advanced solid tumor such as melanoma, head and neck, liver or kidney cancer. The CDR3 DNA is TGTGCCAGCAGTGTGTCAGCGGGAGGCACAGATACGCAGTATTTT. Amino acids: CASSVSAGGTDTQYF.